The T cell receptor (beta chain) under discussion was sequenced for a study of PD-1 blockade in classical Hodgkin lymphoma. Every patient was affected by relapse after autologous stem cell transplantation, while exposure to brentuximab vedotin was not uniform. This clone has more than one count but fewer than ten. The table came from immunoSEQ multiplex PCR; TCRdb's copy has only in-frame clones and leaves some out. The repertoire holds 40,000 to 50,000 clones, with around 78% as singletons. This clonotype was obtained from a human donor with classical Hodgkin lymphoma. The material sequenced was peripheral blood mononuclear cells (PBMCs), taken at baseline.

The CDR3 region is CASSHSRPQGAAAGANVLTF. In nucleotides, the CDR3 is TGCGCCAGCAGTCATTCCCGACCCCAGGGGGCTGCGGCTGGGGCCAACGTCCTGACTTTC. The V call is TRBV23-1, the J call TRBJ2-6; 8 positions match TRBD1. TRBV23-1 is recorded as an ORF, its role being uncertain. This CDR3 comprises 20 residues. Trimming removed 3 bases from V and 2 bases from J; junction bases left unmatched: 15.